One sample yielded the 30 T cell receptor beta chains listed below, sequenced in a study of cytomegalovirus exposure and HLA in healthy donors. TCRdb's table, derived via immunoSEQ multiplex PCR, lists solely in-frame clones and lacks some. The sample carries approximately 130,000 clones, around 85% recorded once. Sequenced: PBMCs. The source is a woman between 25 and 40 years old in good health and CMV-seronegative.

In this sample, this clone turned up once. The rearrangement joins TRBV7-6 to TRBJ1-5, with D perhaps matching TRBD1 (5 bases). The V gene's germline CDR1 is SGHVS and CDR2 FNYEAQ. Trimming removed 1 base from V and 0 bases from J, with 13 bases in between. The CDR3 is made up of 17 amino acids. The CDR3 reads CASSLGLGGYSNQPQHF. The DNA of the CDR3 is TGTGCCAGCAGCTTAGGCCTGGGGGGATATAGCAATCAGCCCCAGCATTTT.

J is TRBJ1-2 and V is TRBV7-8, with 7 positions matching TRBD1. Germline V CDR1 and CDR2: SGHVS, FQNEAQ. V dropped 5 bases and J dropped 6; count of bases not matched to a gene: 6. The CDR3 extends over 13 amino acids. CDR3 sequence reads: CASSPTGKDGYTF. The CDR3 nucleotides are TGTGCCAGCAGCCCGACAGGGAAAGATGGCTACACCTTC.

The chain couples TRBV19 to TRBJ2-2; D ambiguous. This CDR3 region has 12 residues. Trimming left V 9 bases short and J 2 bases short, with 7 bases between. The germline gives CDR1 LNHDA, CDR2 SQIVND (reference sequence). For the CDR3, the DNA is TGTGCCAGCCAGGCTAACACCGGGGAGCTGTTTTTT. The encoded protein is CASQANTGELFF.

This clone is a singleton in its sample. The gene calls are TRBV5-1 and TRBJ2-3; D not certain. Germline assignment: CDR1 SGHRS and CDR2 YFSETQ. The V end lost 0 bases, the J end lost 4 bases, and 6 bases lay between the germline ends. The CDR3 has 13 amino acids. CDR3 residues: CASSLVLSDTQYF. The CDR3 region has the DNA TGCGCCAGCAGCTTGGTTCTCTCAGATACGCAGTATTTT.

This clone was seen just once. This chain uses TRBV6-1 with TRBJ1-1, with 8 nucleotides matching TRBD1. The CDR3 totals 14 residues. Per germline, CDR1 MNHNS and CDR2 SASEGT. V dropped 10 bases and J dropped 4; count of bases not matched to a gene: 11. CDR3 nucleotides: TGTGCCACCCAACCAGGGGGCGATAGCACTGAAGCTTTCTTT. It translates to CATQPGGDSTEAFF.

The V gene is TRBV7-3, the J gene TRBJ1-1; tentative D call: TRBD1 (5 bases). Trimming took off 3 bases at V and 4 bases at J, with 9 bases between the two ends. The CDR3 is 13 residues long. CDR1 is SGHTA and CDR2 is FQGTGA in the germline V gene. Here the CDR3 reads CASSFDSGTEAFF. The CDR3 coding sequence is TGTGCCAGCAGCTTTGACAGTGGCACTGAAGCTTTCTTT.

This clone has just a few counts. CDR3 coding DNA: TGCGCCAGCAGCATTCGGACTAACGAGCAGTACTTC. It translates to CASSIRTNEQYF. This sequence joins TRBV5-1 and TRBJ2-7; D possibly corresponds to TRBD2 (6 bases). Germline-derived CDR1 and CDR2 are SGHRS and YFSETQ. The ends were cut back, 4 bases at V and 5 bases at J, with 10 bases in the middle. The length of the CDR3 is 12 residues. The full variable domain, with the rest looked up from reference TRBV5-1 and TRBJ2-7, is KAGVTQTPRYLIKTRGQQVTLSCSPISGHRSVSWYQQTPGQGLQFLFEYFSETQRNKGNFPGRFSGRQFSNSRSEMNVSTLELGDSALYLCASSIRTNEQYFGPGTRLTVT.

This chain links TRBV7-2 with TRBJ2-5; 9 nucleotides align to TRBD1. Trimming at V came to 4 bases and at J to 2 bases, leaving 8 bases not matched to a gene. Per germline, CDR1 SGHTA and CDR2 FQGNSA. The CDR3 is 16 amino acids. The CDR3: CASSWTGTGLQETQYF. CDR3 bases: TGTGCCAGCAGCTGGACCGGGACAGGGCTACAAGAGACCCAGTACTTC. Combining the CDR3 with reference TRBV7-2 and TRBJ2-5 gives the whole variable domain GAGVSQSPSNKVTEKGKDVELRCDPISGHTALYWYRQSLGQGLEFLIYFQGNSAPDKSGLPSDRFSAERTGGSVSTLTIQRTQQEDSAVYLCASSWTGTGLQETQYFGPGTRLLVL.

This clone has more than one count but fewer than ten. The V and J genes are TRBV9 and TRBJ2-3; the D gene is possibly TRBD2 (6 bases). Germline CDR1 and CDR2: SGDLS and YYNGEE. Trimming removed 4 bases from V and 4 bases from J, with 16 bases in between. The CDR3 covers 15 residues. The CDR3 sequence is CASSSSGRGADTQYF. CDR3 nucleotide sequence: TGTGCCAGCAGCTCCTCCGGGCGGGGCGCAGATACGCAGTATTTT.

In this sample, this clone turned up a few times. V usage is TRBV2 and J usage is TRBJ1-3; the D gene is possibly TRBD1 (5 bases). Per germline, CDR1 SNHLY and CDR2 FYNNEI. There are 13 residues in the CDR3. V gave up 7 bases and J gave up 0 bases, with 7 bases separating them. CDR3 loop: CASIGASGNTIYF. The CDR3 nucleotides read TGTGCCAGCATTGGGGCCTCTGGAAACACCATATATTTT.

The V call is TRBV13, the J call TRBJ1-2; the D is unclear. Looked up from germline, CDR1 is PRHDT and CDR2 is FYEKMQ (reference sequence). V lost 5 bases, J lost 4 bases, and 23 bases lay in between. This CDR3 region has 17 residues. The CDR3 region has the DNA TGTGCCAGCAGCCCCTGGTCTCCCGCGATCCCCTCCTATGGCTACACCTTC. Translated, it gives CASSPWSPAIPSYGYTF.

This chain joins TRBV10-3 and TRBJ1-5, with 9 bases aligning to TRBD1. The trim removed 4 bases at V and 1 base at J, leaving 5 bases unmatched. Germline CDR1 ENHRY, CDR2 SYGVKD. This CDR3 has 16 residues. CDR3 coding DNA: TGTGCCATCAGTGGAGGGGGGACAGGGAGCAATCAGCCCCAGCATTTT. Translated, it gives CAISGGGTGSNQPQHF.

The chain couples TRBV5-1 to TRBJ1-2, with D perhaps matching TRBD1 (5 bases). This CDR3 has 15 amino acids. Trimming removed 0 bases from V and 6 bases from J, with 15 bases in between. Germline V CDR1 and CDR2: SGHRS, YFSETQ. CDR3 DNA sequence: TGCGCCAGCAGCTTGGCCTTAGGGGCGCGAAATGGCTACACCTTC. Protein: CASSLALGARNGYTF.

The rearrangement uses TRBV30 and TRBJ2-5; 10 bases align to TRBD2. This CDR3 comprises 15 residues. The germline gives CDR1 GTSNPN, CDR2 SVGIG (reference sequence). V was clipped by 7 bases and J by 1 base; unmatched bases: 9. CDR3 sequence (DNA): TGTGCCTCCAGGAAGCGGGGGGGTCTCCAAGAGACCCAGTACTTC. It encodes CASRKRGGLQETQYF.

The chain is built from TRBV19 and TRBJ1-1, with TRBD1 matching over 9 bases. V gave up 5 bases and J gave up 5 bases; unmatched junction bases: 3. Germline CDR1 reads LNHDA; CDR2 reads SQIVND (reference sequence). CDR3 size: 13 residues. CDR3 sequence: CASSSGTGTEAFF. Written as DNA, the CDR3 is TGTGCCAGTAGTTCCGGGACAGGGACTGAAGCTTTCTTT. Complete variable domain (other parts from reference TRBV19 and TRBJ1-1): DGGITQSPKYLFRKEGQNVTLSCEQNLNHDAMYWYRQDPGQGLRLIYYSQIVNDFQKGDIAEGYSVSREKKESFPLTVTSAQKNPTAFYLCASSSGTGTEAFFGQGTRLTVV.

The chain employs TRBV7-2 and TRBJ2-7, with D possibly matching TRBD1 (6 bases). The length of the CDR3 is 14 residues. Trimming took 4 bases from V and 9 from J, leaving 19 bases between them. Per germline, CDR1 SGHTA and CDR2 FQGNSA. The chain's CDR3 is CASSSTLGTSLQYF. In nucleotides, the CDR3 is TGTGCCAGCAGCTCAACTTTGGGGACAAGCTTGCAGTACTTC.

The rearrangement uses TRBV19 and TRBJ2-7; the D gene is possibly TRBD2 (6 bases). The germline V gene encodes CDR1 LNHDA and CDR2 SQIVND (reference sequence). V shed 4 bases and J shed 7 bases, with 11 bases lying between them. This CDR3 spans 12 amino acids. The CDR3, as DNA: TGTGCCAGTAGTACGGGGGTCCTGGAGCAGTACTTC. As protein: CASSTGVLEQYF.

The chain couples TRBV7-2 to TRBJ1-4, with 7 nucleotides matching TRBD1. V was pared by 5 bases and J by 5 bases, with 8 bases of the junction left unmatched. CDR1 and CDR2 from the germline V gene are SGHTA and FQGNSA. The CDR3 covers 15 residues. This CDR3 is CASSPATGWNEKLFF. The CDR3 DNA sequence: TGTGCCAGCAGCCCGGCGACAGGGTGGAATGAAAAACTGTTTTTT. Supplemented by reference TRBV7-2 and TRBJ1-4, the full variable domain reads GAGVSQSPSNKVTEKGKDVELRCDPISGHTALYWYRQSLGQGLEFLIYFQGNSAPDKSGLPSDRFSAERTGGSVSTLTIQRTQQEDSAVYLCASSPATGWNEKLFFGSGTQLSVL.

The CDR3 region has the DNA TGTGCCAGCAGCTTAGAGGCGGAAGCAACTGAAGCTTTCTTT. Translated: CASSLEAEATEAFF. V gene TRBV7-2 combines with J gene TRBJ1-1; no clear D. Germline CDR1 SGHTA, CDR2 FQGNSA. The V and J ends lost 1 base and 5 bases respectively, with 11 bases between them. The CDR3 runs to 14 residues.

The chain employs TRBV7-2 and TRBJ2-5; 7 nucleotides line up with TRBD2. Germline V lookup: CDR1 SGHTA, CDR2 FQGNSA. This CDR3 is built from 15 residues. Germline trimming cut 4 bases from V and 1 base from J; bases unmatched to any gene: 6. This CDR3 is CASSYQRGGQETQYF. The DNA for the CDR3 is TGTGCCAGCAGCTACCAGCGGGGAGGCCAAGAGACCCAGTACTTC.

The chain has TRBV4-1 and TRBJ1-3; perhaps TRBD1 as D (6 bases). V shed 0 bases and J shed 4 bases, with 10 bases lying between them. The CDR3 is 15 amino acids. Germline lookup yields CDR1 MGHRA and CDR2 YSYEKL. Written as DNA, the CDR3 is TGCGCCAGCAGCCAAGATCAAGGGGGAGGAAACACCATATATTTT. Residues: CASSQDQGGGNTIYF.

This clone was observed a single time. The rearrangement joins TRBV29-1 to TRBJ2-1, with TRBD1 as a possible D gene (5 bases). The CDR3 is 14 residues long. Germline V gives CDR1 SQVTM, CDR2 ANQGSEA. Trimming removed 6 bases at V and 9 bases at J, with 21 bases between. This CDR3 reads CSVGRVGPGFEQFF. CDR3 sequence (DNA): TGCAGCGTGGGAAGGGTGGGGCCCGGGTTTGAGCAGTTCTTC.

The sample holds one count of this clone. The chain has TRBV19 and TRBJ2-2; maybe TRBD2 (5 bases). V dropped 7 bases and J dropped 5 bases, with 11 bases sitting between them. The germline V gene has CDR1 LNHDA and CDR2 SQIVND (reference sequence). There are 13 residues in the CDR3. CDR3 sequence: CASNLGGTGELFF. DNA for the CDR3: TGTGCCAGTAATCTAGGAGGAACCGGGGAGCTGTTTTTT.

V usage is TRBV18 and J usage is TRBJ2-2, with 7 bases matching TRBD1. CDR3 length: 15 amino acids. Germline V lookup: CDR1 KGHSH, CDR2 LQKENI. The trim removed 4 bases at V and 2 bases at J, leaving 4 bases unmatched. Here the CDR3 reads CASSLGTANTGELFF. The CDR3 nucleotides are TGTGCCAGCTCACTGGGGACAGCTAACACCGGGGAGCTGTTTTTT.

The chain employs TRBV5-6 and TRBJ2-3; D might be TRBD2 (6 bases). The germline V and J ends were trimmed by 3 bases and 6 bases, with 20 bases remaining between them. This CDR3 has 16 residues. Germline CDR1 SGHDT, CDR2 YYEEEE. The CDR3 region has the DNA TGTGCCAGCAGCTCTATCACGGACTACTCCATCGATACGCAGTATTTT. Residues: CASSSITDYSIDTQYF.

The V gene is TRBV4-3, the J gene TRBJ2-2; D perhaps matches TRBD1 (6 bases). Trimming left V 1 base short and J 5 bases short, with 14 bases between. The CDR3 runs to 16 residues. Germline V gene data show CDR1 as LGHNA and CDR2 as YSLEER. The CDR3 DNA follows: TGCGCCAGCAGCCAAGCCGGGACATACTTGACCGGGGAGCTGTTTTTT. Its translation is CASSQAGTYLTGELFF.

The genes are TRBV11-3 and TRBJ2-1, with 14 bases lining up with TRBD2. Per the germline V gene, CDR1 is SGHNT and CDR2 is YENEEA. The V segment lost 3 bases and the J segment 10 bases; nucleotides outside the gene matches: 8. The CDR3 loop spans 16 amino acids. In DNA form, the CDR3 reads TGTGCCAGCAGCTTCGGACTAGCGGGGGGCACTGAGGAGCAGTTCTTC. Translated, it gives CASSFGLAGGTEEQFF. The whole variable domain, filled in from reference TRBV11-3 and TRBJ2-1, reads EAGVVQSPRYKIIEKKQPVAFWCNPISGHNTLYWYLQNLGQGPELLIRYENEEAVDDSQLPKDRFSAERLKGVDSTLKIQPAELGDSAVYLCASSFGLAGGTEEQFFGPGTRLTVL.

The chain recombines TRBV5-1 with TRBJ2-1; maybe TRBD1 (6 bases). This CDR3 spans 13 amino acids. The germline V gene has CDR1 SGHRS and CDR2 YFSETQ. Trimming took 7 bases from V and 4 from J, leaving 12 bases between them. CDR3 sequence reads: CASRQDSYNEQFF. The CDR3 nucleotides read TGCGCCAGCCGTCAGGACAGTTACAATGAGCAGTTCTTC.

The rearrangement links TRBV7-2 to TRBJ2-5, with 8 bases fitting TRBD1. The CDR3 has 17 amino acids. After removal of 4 bases from V and 4 bases from J, the junction contained 14 bases not matched to a gene. Germline assignment: CDR1 SGHTA and CDR2 FQGNSA. CDR3 bases: TGTGCCAGCAGCTCTGGACAGGGAAATCTCCTTATAGAGACCCAGTACTTC. It specifies CASSSGQGNLLIETQYF.

Here the CDR3 reads CASSLQREGQPQHF. The CDR3 DNA sequence: TGTGCCAGCAGCTTACAAAGGGAGGGTCAGCCCCAGCATTTT. The chain joins TRBV7-2 to TRBJ1-5; D not resolved. CDR1 and CDR2 (germline): SGHTA, FQGNSA. CDR3 size: 14 residues. Trimming took 2 bases from V and 6 from J, leaving 11 bases between them.